This note documents a single T cell receptor (beta chain) sequence. The CDR3 spans 16 residues. CDR1 and CDR2 (germline): PRHDT, FYEKMQ (reference sequence). Trimming took 5 bases from V and 5 from J, leaving 22 bases between them. The data were taken from a study of human T cells and chemical hapten exposure. TCRdb fed the RACE reads into MiXCR, producing one record per CDR3 protein. The sample contains approximately 370,000 distinct CDR3 sequences, 5% to 6.5% of which appear only once. The time point denotes: pre-sensitization, week 0. Regarding treatment: therapeutic diphenylcyclopropenone sensitization with weekly scalp DPC.

This sequence was found in a woman younger than 35 with alopecia areata. Some clones in this sample may be carry-over from other donors' samples. The sequencing used whole blood, collected in connection with sensitization to the hapten diphenylcyclopropenone (DPC). The chain joins TRBV13 to TRBJ2-7; either TRBD1 or TRBD2 may fit D (5 bases each). CDR3 DNA: TGTGCCAGCAGCCAGGGAGAGGGGAGCAGGAGCGACGAGCAGTACTTC. Amino acid sequence: CASSQGEGSRSDEQYF.